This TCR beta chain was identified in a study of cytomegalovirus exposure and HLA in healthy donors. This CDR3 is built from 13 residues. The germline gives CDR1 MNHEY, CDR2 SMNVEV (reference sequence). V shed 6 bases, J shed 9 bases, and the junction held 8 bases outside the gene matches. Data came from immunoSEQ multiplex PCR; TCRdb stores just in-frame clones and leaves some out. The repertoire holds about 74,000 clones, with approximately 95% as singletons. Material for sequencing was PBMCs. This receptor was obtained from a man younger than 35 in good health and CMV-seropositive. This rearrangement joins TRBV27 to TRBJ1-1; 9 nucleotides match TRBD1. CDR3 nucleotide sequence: TGTGCCAGCAGGGGGACAGGGTTCGGGAAAGCTTTCTTT. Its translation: CASRGTGFGKAFF.